The clone carrying this TCR beta chain was recorded a few times. The CDR3 covers 14 residues. V shed 6 bases and J shed 2 bases, with 13 bases lying between them. Germline values: CDR1 MNHEY, CDR2 SMNVEV (reference sequence). These data belong to a study of CD8+ T cells in alopecia areata. The treatment here: oral pan-JAK inhibitor, 5-10 mg twice daily. cDNA prepared by RNA extraction and subsequent reverse transcription served as the template for sequencing. Libraries were prepared by immunoSEQ multiplex PCR; TCRdb keeps only in-frame clonotypes and omits some of them. The profile shows over 150,000 clones, 53% of them singletons.

Sample: CD8+ T cells sorted from blood, taken at week 24, from a patient treated with tofacitinib. The TCR was taken from a human donor with alopecia areata. The chain is built from TRBV27 and TRBJ1-1; D is ambiguous. The CDR3 reads CASRPGAGNTEAFF. CDR3 nucleotides: TGTGCCAGCAGACCGGGAGCTGGAAACACTGAAGCTTTCTTT.